This T cell receptor (beta chain) is from a study of blood T cell repertoires in COVID-19. At the level of the study: The origin of the acute and convalescent COVID-19 samples was the United States, Italy and Spain.

Seattle-derived patients entered the study during active infection and were followed longitudinally. Here immunoSEQ multiplex PCR was the method, and the copy in TCRdb shows in-frame clones only, minus some. Among approximately 300,000 clones, 75% to 90% were seen once, and the ten largest hold 6% to 8%. The CDR3 runs 14 residues. In germline, CDR1 is GTSNPN, CDR2 SVGIG (reference sequence). The V segment lost 4 bases and the J segment 2 bases; nucleotides outside the gene matches: 8. This receptor was identified in a woman aged 45-65 years with COVID-19, enrolled during active disease. Sequenced: peripheral blood. The V gene is TRBV30, the J gene TRBJ2-7, with 7 positions matching TRBD2. CDR3 protein: CAWTVGAGAYEQYF. For the CDR3, the DNA is TGTGCCTGGACCGTAGGGGCGGGAGCCTACGAGCAGTACTTC.